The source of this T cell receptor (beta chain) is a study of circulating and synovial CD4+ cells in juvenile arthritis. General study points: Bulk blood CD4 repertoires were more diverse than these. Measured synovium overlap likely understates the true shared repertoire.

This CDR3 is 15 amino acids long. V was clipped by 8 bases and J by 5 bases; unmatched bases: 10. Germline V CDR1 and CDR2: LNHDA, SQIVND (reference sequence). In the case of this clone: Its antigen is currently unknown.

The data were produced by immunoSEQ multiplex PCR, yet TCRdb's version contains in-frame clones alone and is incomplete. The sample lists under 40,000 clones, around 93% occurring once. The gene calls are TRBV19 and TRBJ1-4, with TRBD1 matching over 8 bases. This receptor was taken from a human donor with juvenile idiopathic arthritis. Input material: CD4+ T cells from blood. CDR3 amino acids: CASEAGGARNEKLFF. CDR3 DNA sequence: TGTGCCAGTGAGGCAGGGGGCGCCCGGAATGAAAAACTGTTTTTT.